Listed below are T cell receptor beta chains from one sample, sequenced in a study of cytomegalovirus exposure and HLA in healthy donors. The table came from immunoSEQ multiplex PCR; TCRdb's copy has only in-frame clones and leaves some out. In the table there are more than 150,000 clones, roughly 75% of which are singletons. The sample comprised PBMCs. Receptors originate from a woman aged 25-40 years in good health and CMV-seronegative. Each CDR3 is given with its conserved first and last residue. D genes are given only for firm matches. Some rows mark clone size as missing; the rest say once, few, many or name a class of expanded clone.

v_call: TRBV11-2
clone_size: .
j_call: TRBJ1-1
d_call: .
cdr3_nt: TGTGCCAGCAGCTTTCACTCGGCTGAAGCTTTCTTT
cdr3_aa: CASSFHSAEAFF

v_call: TRBV7-8
clone_size: .
j_call: TRBJ2-7
d_call: .
cdr3_nt: TGTGCCAGCAGCTTAAGTGGGACTGGAAACGAGCAGTACTTC
cdr3_aa: CASSLSGTGNEQYF

v_call: TRBV2
clone_size: few
j_call: TRBJ1-1
d_call: .
cdr3_nt: TGTGCCAGCAGTGAATTTCTTGAAGCTTTCTTT
cdr3_aa: CASSEFLEAFF

v_call: TRBV6-1
clone_size: .
j_call: TRBJ1-1
d_call: .
cdr3_nt: TGTGCCAGCAGTGAAGCGCTTGGGAGGGACACTGAAGCTTTCTTT
cdr3_aa: CASSEALGRDTEAFF

v_call: TRBV29-1
clone_size: .
j_call: TRBJ1-2
d_call: .
cdr3_nt: TGCAGCGTTGAAGATCTGGGAGGGCACGGCTACACCTTC
cdr3_aa: CSVEDLGGHGYTF

v_call: TRBV7-2
clone_size: .
j_call: TRBJ2-3
d_call: .
cdr3_nt: TGTGCCAGCAGCTTAGCGGGACTCCTCACAGATACGCAGTATTTT
cdr3_aa: CASSLAGLLTDTQYF

v_call: TRBV6-5
clone_size: .
j_call: TRBJ2-7
d_call: .
cdr3_nt: TGTGCCAGCACCAGGGGGGCGGGGAGCTACGAGCAGTACTTC
cdr3_aa: CASTRGAGSYEQYF

v_call: TRBV20-1
clone_size: .
j_call: TRBJ1-1
d_call: .
cdr3_nt: TGCAGTGCTAGTGCGGGGGTCTCGGCTTTCTTT
cdr3_aa: CSASAGVSAFF

v_call: TRBV6-4
clone_size: .
j_call: TRBJ2-3
d_call: TRBD2
cdr3_nt: TGTGCCAGCAGCCCACTAGCGGGGGGCACAGATACGCAGTATTTT
cdr3_aa: CASSPLAGGTDTQYF

v_call: TRBV6-1
clone_size: .
j_call: TRBJ1-4
d_call: TRBD1
cdr3_nt: TGTGCCAGCAGTGAAGTCGGGGGGACAGGGCTGGAACTGTTTTTT
cdr3_aa: CASSEVGGTGLELFF

v_call: TRBV2
clone_size: .
j_call: TRBJ2-5
d_call: TRBD1
cdr3_nt: TGTGCCAGCAGCGCGGGACAGGGGGCGCGGGAGACCCAGTACTTC
cdr3_aa: CASSAGQGARETQYF

v_call: TRBV10-3
clone_size: .
j_call: TRBJ2-7
d_call: .
cdr3_nt: TGTGCCATCAGTGATCCGGCGGACAGCTCCTACGAGCAGTACTTC
cdr3_aa: CAISDPADSSYEQYF

v_call: TRBV14
clone_size: .
j_call: TRBJ1-2
d_call: TRBD1
cdr3_nt: TGTGCCAGCAGCCCGGGACAGGGTCGGAGGGGCTACACCTTC
cdr3_aa: CASSPGQGRRGYTF

v_call: TRBV10-2
clone_size: .
j_call: TRBJ2-2
d_call: TRBD1
cdr3_nt: TGCGCCAGCAGTGAGCCGCTGGGACAGGCCAACACCGGGGAGCTGTTTTTT
cdr3_aa: CASSEPLGQANTGELFF

v_call: TRBV18
clone_size: .
j_call: TRBJ2-7
d_call: TRBD2
cdr3_nt: TGTGCCAGCTCACCGGGGACTAGCGGGGGGTACGAGCAGTACTTC
cdr3_aa: CASSPGTSGGYEQYF

v_call: TRBV5-1
clone_size: .
j_call: TRBJ2-5
d_call: TRBD2
cdr3_nt: TGCGCCAGCAGCTTGGGGACTAGCGGGGGGGCCAGGACCTTAGAGACCCAGTACTTC
cdr3_aa: CASSLGTSGGARTLETQYF

v_call: TRBV5-1
clone_size: .
j_call: TRBJ1-1
d_call: .
cdr3_nt: TGCGCCAGCAGCTTGGCAGGGCAGAACACTGAAGCTTTCTTT
cdr3_aa: CASSLAGQNTEAFF

v_call: TRBV29-1
clone_size: .
j_call: TRBJ1-1
d_call: .
cdr3_nt: TGCAGCGCCGGGCGGGCCGAGAACACTGAAGCTTTCTTT
cdr3_aa: CSAGRAENTEAFF

v_call: TRBV4-2
clone_size: .
j_call: TRBJ1-1
d_call: .
cdr3_nt: TGTGCCAGCAGCCAAGAGGCGGGTCTGAACACTGAAGCTTTCTTT
cdr3_aa: CASSQEAGLNTEAFF

v_call: TRBV6-6
clone_size: .
j_call: TRBJ2-7
d_call: TRBD1
cdr3_nt: TGTGCCAGCAGTTACGACCTCGGACAGGGCCACGAGCAGTACTTC
cdr3_aa: CASSYDLGQGHEQYF

v_call: TRBV30
clone_size: .
j_call: TRBJ1-2
d_call: TRBD1
cdr3_nt: TGTGCCTGGAGGAAGGGACAGACTATCTATGGCTACACCTTC
cdr3_aa: CAWRKGQTIYGYTF

v_call: TRBV25-1
clone_size: .
j_call: TRBJ1-5
d_call: .
cdr3_nt: TGTGCCAGCAGTGACACAGGGAGAGAGCAGCCCCAGCATTTT
cdr3_aa: CASSDTGREQPQHF

v_call: TRBV5-4
clone_size: .
j_call: TRBJ1-2
d_call: TRBD1
cdr3_nt: TGTGCCAGCGGACAGGACAGGGGTGACTATGGCTACACCTTC
cdr3_aa: CASGQDRGDYGYTF

v_call: TRBV4-1
clone_size: few
j_call: TRBJ1-2
d_call: .
cdr3_nt: TGCGCCAGCAGCCAAGATTCTCCAGGCCACCATGGCTACACCTTC
cdr3_aa: CASSQDSPGHHGYTF

v_call: TRBV6-4
clone_size: .
j_call: TRBJ2-5
d_call: .
cdr3_nt: TGTGCCAGCAGTCCCTTTCCGGGGGTGTGGGAGACCCAGTACTTC
cdr3_aa: CASSPFPGVWETQYF

v_call: TRBV6-5
clone_size: .
j_call: TRBJ2-7
d_call: .
cdr3_nt: TGTGCCAGCACCAAACAAGGGGGTACCCACGAGCAGTACTTC
cdr3_aa: CASTKQGGTHEQYF

v_call: TRBV15
clone_size: .
j_call: TRBJ2-5
d_call: TRBD2
cdr3_nt: TGTGCCACCAGCAGAGATTCGGGGGGGAAAGAGACCCAGTACTTC
cdr3_aa: CATSRDSGGKETQYF

v_call: TRBV19
clone_size: .
j_call: TRBJ1-1
d_call: TRBD1
cdr3_nt: TGTGCCAGTAGTATTAGGGGGCGAGGTTTGGCCCCGCTTATGAACACTGAAGCTTTCTTT
cdr3_aa: CASSIRGRGLAPLMNTEAFF

v_call: TRBV19
clone_size: .
j_call: TRBJ2-7
d_call: TRBD1
cdr3_nt: TGTGCCAGTAGTATAGGGGACAGGGGCCCCTACGAGCAGTACTTC
cdr3_aa: CASSIGDRGPYEQYF

v_call: TRBV29-1
clone_size: .
j_call: TRBJ2-7
d_call: .
cdr3_nt: TGCAGCGTTGAAGATCAGAGGGGGTGGTCCTACGAGCAGTACTTC
cdr3_aa: CSVEDQRGWSYEQYF

v_call: TRBV4-3
clone_size: once
j_call: TRBJ1-1
d_call: .
cdr3_nt: TGCGCCAGCAGCCAAGATAACAGGGTCATGGGAGCTTTCTTT
cdr3_aa: CASSQDNRVMGAFF

v_call: TRBV12-5
clone_size: .
j_call: TRBJ2-1
d_call: TRBD1
cdr3_nt: TGTGCTAGTGGGGGGACAGGCGGCAATGAGCAGTTCTTC
cdr3_aa: CASGGTGGNEQFF

v_call: TRBV9
clone_size: few
j_call: TRBJ1-2
d_call: TRBD1
cdr3_nt: TGTGCCAGCAGCGTAACAGGGGGGGACTATGGCTACACCTTC
cdr3_aa: CASSVTGGDYGYTF

v_call: TRBV4-1
clone_size: .
j_call: TRBJ1-1
d_call: .
cdr3_nt: TGCGCCAGCAGCCAAGGTTCAGGGTTATACACTGAAGCTTTCTTT
cdr3_aa: CASSQGSGLYTEAFF

v_call: TRBV7-6
clone_size: .
j_call: TRBJ2-1
d_call: .
cdr3_nt: TGTGCCAGCAGCCGTTTGACAGCCTCTCCGACCTACAATGAGCAGTTCTTC
cdr3_aa: CASSRLTASPTYNEQFF

v_call: TRBV12-5
clone_size: .
j_call: TRBJ1-1
d_call: TRBD1
cdr3_nt: TGTGCTAGTGTCTACAGGGGGCGGACTGAAGCTTTCTTT
cdr3_aa: CASVYRGRTEAFF

v_call: TRBV15
clone_size: .
j_call: TRBJ1-1
d_call: .
cdr3_nt: TGTGCCACCAGCAGAACAGGGTTCAGCACTGAAGCTTTCTTT
cdr3_aa: CATSRTGFSTEAFF

v_call: TRBV11-2
clone_size: few
j_call: TRBJ1-5
d_call: .
cdr3_nt: TGTGCCAGCAGCTTAGATACGGGGGTTAATCAGCCCCAGCATTTT
cdr3_aa: CASSLDTGVNQPQHF

v_call: TRBV19
clone_size: .
j_call: TRBJ1-5
d_call: TRBD1
cdr3_nt: TGTGCCAGCCGGGACAGGGATCAGCCCCAGCATTTT
cdr3_aa: CASRDRDQPQHF

v_call: TRBV30
clone_size: few
j_call: TRBJ1-3
d_call: TRBD1
cdr3_nt: TGTGCCTGGGACTCCATCGGGACAGGGGGCTCTGGAAACACCATATATTTT
cdr3_aa: CAWDSIGTGGSGNTIYF

v_call: TRBV5-1
clone_size: .
j_call: TRBJ1-4
d_call: .
cdr3_nt: TGCGCCAGCAGCTTGGCCCGCCCGGGGGGCTCAGGTGAAAAACTGTTTTTT
cdr3_aa: CASSLARPGGSGEKLFF

v_call: TRBV5-6
clone_size: .
j_call: TRBJ1-1
d_call: .
cdr3_nt: TGTGCCAGCAGCTTGGGCGCGAACACTGAAGCTTTCTTT
cdr3_aa: CASSLGANTEAFF

v_call: TRBV2
clone_size: .
j_call: TRBJ1-1
d_call: .
cdr3_nt: TGTGCCAGCAGTCTGTTACAAGTCACTGAAGCTTTCTTT
cdr3_aa: CASSLLQVTEAFF

v_call: TRBV7-9
clone_size: .
j_call: TRBJ1-1
d_call: .
cdr3_nt: TGTGCCAGCAGCTTTCGCGGGGGGCGACGGGCTGAAGCTTTCTTT
cdr3_aa: CASSFRGGRRAEAFF